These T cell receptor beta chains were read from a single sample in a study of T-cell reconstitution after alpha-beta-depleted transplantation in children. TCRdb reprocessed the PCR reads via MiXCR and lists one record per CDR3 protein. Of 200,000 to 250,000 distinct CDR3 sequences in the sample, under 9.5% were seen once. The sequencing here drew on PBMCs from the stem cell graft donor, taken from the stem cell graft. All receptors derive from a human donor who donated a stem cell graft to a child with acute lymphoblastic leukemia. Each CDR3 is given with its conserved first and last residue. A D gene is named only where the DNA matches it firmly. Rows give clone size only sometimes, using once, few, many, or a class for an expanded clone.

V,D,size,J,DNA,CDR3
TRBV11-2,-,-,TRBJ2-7,-,CASSASVRAYEQYF
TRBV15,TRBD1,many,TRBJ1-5,TGTGCCACCAGCAGCGGGACAGCTAGCAATCAGCCCCAGCATTTT,CATSSGTASNQPQHF
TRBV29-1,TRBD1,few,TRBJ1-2,TGCAGCGTCCGATCGGACAGGGGAGGCTACGGCTACACCTTC,CSVRSDRGGYGYTF
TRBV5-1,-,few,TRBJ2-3,TGCGCCAGCGACGACGCGGGCACAGATACGCAGTATTTT,CASDDAGTDTQYF
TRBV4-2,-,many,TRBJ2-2,TGTGCCAGCAGTACTGTAGGGACTCACACCGGGGAGCTGTTTTTT,CASSTVGTHTGELFF
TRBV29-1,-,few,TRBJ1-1,TGCAGCGTGCAAATACAGGGGAACACTGAAGCTTTCTTT,CSVQIQGNTEAFF
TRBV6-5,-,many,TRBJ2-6,TGTGCCAGCAGTTACTCCGACGGACTGGGGGCCAACGTCCTGACTTTC,CASSYSDGLGANVLTF
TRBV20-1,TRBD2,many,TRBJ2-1,TGCAGTGCTCCCCAGGCGGGGGGTGGGAATGAGCAGTTCTTC,CSAPQAGGGNEQFF
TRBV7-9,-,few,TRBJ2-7,TGTGCCAGCAGCTCGAGCACCGGGACCCACTACGAGCAGTACTTC,CASSSSTGTHYEQYF
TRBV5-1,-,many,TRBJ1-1,TGCGCCAGCAGCTTGGTTCCGGGTACTGAAGCTTTCTTT,CASSLVPGTEAFF
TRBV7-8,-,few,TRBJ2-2,TGTGCCAGCAGCTTAAAGCCTAACCTCGACGGGGAGCTGTTTTTT,CASSLKPNLDGELFF
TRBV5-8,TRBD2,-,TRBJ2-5,TGTGCCAGCAGCTCCGGACTAGCGGGGCCCGGGACCCAGTACTTC,CASSSGLAGPGTQYF
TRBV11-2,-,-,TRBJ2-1,TGTGCCAGCAGCGGTAGCGTTGGGGCCTACAATGAGCAGTTCTTC,CASSGSVGAYNEQFF
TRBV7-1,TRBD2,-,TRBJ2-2,TGTGCCAGCAGCCCCCGGGAGGCCGGGGAGCTGTTTTTT,CASSPREAGELFF
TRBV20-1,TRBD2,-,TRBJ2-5,TGCAGTGCTAGAGTCCTAGCGGGGGGGCGCGAGACCCAGTACTTC,CSARVLAGGRETQYF
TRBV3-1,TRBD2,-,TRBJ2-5,TGTGCCACCAGCCAATTCTCTGGCGGGGGATACCAAGAGACCCAGTGCTTC,CATSQFSGGGYQETQCF
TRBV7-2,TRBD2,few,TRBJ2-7,TGTGCCAGCAGCTCAGCGACTAGCGGGGCCTACGAGCAGTACTTC,CASSSATSGAYEQYF
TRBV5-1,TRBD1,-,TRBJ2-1,TGCGCCAGCAGCTTGTGGAGGGACAGGGGTCGAGGTGAGCAGTTCTTC,CASSLWRDRGRGEQFF
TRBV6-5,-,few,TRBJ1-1,TGTGCCAGCAGTTACGGGCCTGAAGCTTTCTTT,CASSYGPEAFF
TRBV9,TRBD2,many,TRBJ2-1,TGTGCCAGCAGCGCCATAGCGGGGGGGAACTATGAGCAGTTCTTC,CASSAIAGGNYEQFF
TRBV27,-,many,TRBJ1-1,TGTGCCAGCAGTTTATCGACTGGGCAAAACACTGAAGCTTTCTTT,CASSLSTGQNTEAFF
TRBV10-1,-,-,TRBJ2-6,TGCGCCAGCAGCGCGAGTGGCCAGGAGATTCCCTCTGGGGCCAACGTCCTGACTTTC,CASSASGQEIPSGANVLTF
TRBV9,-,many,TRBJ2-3,TGTGCCAGCAGCGTAGAGTCTTATACGCAGTATTTT,CASSVESYTQYF
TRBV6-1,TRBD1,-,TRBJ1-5,TGTGCCAGCAGTGACCAGGGGGGGGCCGGACATCAGCCCCAGCATTTT,CASSDQGGAGHQPQHF
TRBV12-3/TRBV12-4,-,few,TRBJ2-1,TGTGCCAGCAGGGGGGACCGCAATGAGCAGTTCTTC,CASRGDRNEQFF
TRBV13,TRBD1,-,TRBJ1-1,TGTGCCAGCAGCTTAGGCCTCGGTTTTCTAGCAGGGGGAAACACTGAAGCTTTCTTT,CASSLGLGFLAGGNTEAFF
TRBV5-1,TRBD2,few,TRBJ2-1,TGCGCCAGCAGCTTGGCCGGGGGGGCCGGGTACAATGAGCAGTTCTTC,CASSLAGGAGYNEQFF
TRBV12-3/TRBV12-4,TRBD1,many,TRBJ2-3,TGTGCCAGCAGTTGGACAGGGCCCAGTCGAGATACGCAGTATTTT,CASSWTGPSRDTQYF
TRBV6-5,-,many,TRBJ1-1,TGTGCCAGCAGTCACGCCGGGAGGAACACTGAAGCTTTCTTT,CASSHAGRNTEAFF
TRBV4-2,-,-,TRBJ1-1,TGTGCCAGCAGCCCTAGGGACCGTGGCACTGAAGCTTTCTTT,CASSPRDRGTEAFF
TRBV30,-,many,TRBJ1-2,TGTGCCTTTCGGGGAGGGGGCTACACCTTC,CAFRGGGYTF
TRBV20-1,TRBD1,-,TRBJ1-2,TGCAGTGCTAGACGACACCGGGACAGGGGGGGTTCGGACTATGGCTACACCTTC,CSARRHRDRGGSDYGYTF
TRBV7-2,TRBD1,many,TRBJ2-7,TGTGCCAGCAGCTTTTCCAGGGGGCTTTACGAGCAGTACTTC,CASSFSRGLYEQYF
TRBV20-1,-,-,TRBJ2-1,TGCAGTGCTAGAGATCGAGGCCTTGTGGAGCAGTTCTTC,CSARDRGLVEQFF
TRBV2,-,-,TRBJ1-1,TGTGCCACCCCAGCCACTGAAGCTTTCTTT,CATPATEAFF
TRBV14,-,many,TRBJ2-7,TGTGCCAGCAGCCAAGATACACAGATATCCTACGAGCAGTACTTC,CASSQDTQISYEQYF
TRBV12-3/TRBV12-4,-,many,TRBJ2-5,TGTGCCAGCAGTCGACAGGAACAAGAGACCCAGTACTTC,CASSRQEQETQYF
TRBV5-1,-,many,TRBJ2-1,TGCGCCAGCAGCTTGGGACTACTAAATGAGCAGTTCTTC,CASSLGLLNEQFF
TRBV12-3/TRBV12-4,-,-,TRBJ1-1,TGTGCCAGCAGTTTAGGACAGGTTGCAAACACTGAAGCTTTCTTT,CASSLGQVANTEAFF
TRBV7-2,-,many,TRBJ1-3,TGTGCCAGCAGCTTAGCGCTAGCCCAGGACACCATATATTTT,CASSLALAQDTIYF
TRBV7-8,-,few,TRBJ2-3,TGTGCCACCGCGGAGGGGGGCCCACCGCAGTATTTT,CATAEGGPPQYF
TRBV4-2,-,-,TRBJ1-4,TGTGCCAGCAGCCAAGATGAGGAAGAACTGTTTTTT,CASSQDEEELFF
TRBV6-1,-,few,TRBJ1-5,TGTGCCAGCAGTGAATATCCGGGGGCTGGCAATCAGCCCCAGCATTTT,CASSEYPGAGNQPQHF
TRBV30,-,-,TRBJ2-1,TGTGCCTGGAGGACGAAGCGGAAAGACAATGAGCAGTTCTTC,CAWRTKRKDNEQFF
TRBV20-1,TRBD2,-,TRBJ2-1,TGCAGTGCTAGAGATTCCGAGTGGCGGGGGGACCTATACAATGAGCAGTTCTTC,CSARDSEWRGDLYNEQFF
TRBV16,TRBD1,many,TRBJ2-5,TGTGCCAGCAGCCGGGACAGAAGGAAGACCCAGTACTTC,CASSRDRRKTQYF
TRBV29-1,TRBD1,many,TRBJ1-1,TGCAGCGTTAGGAGACAGGGGGTCACTGAAGCTTTCTTT,CSVRRQGVTEAFF
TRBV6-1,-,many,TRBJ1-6,TGTGCCAGCAGTGAGCTGCGGGACTATAATTCACCCCTCCACTTT,CASSELRDYNSPLHF
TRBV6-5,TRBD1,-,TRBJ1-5,TGTGCCAGCAGAAACAGGACAGGCCATCAGCCCCAGCATTTT,CASRNRTGHQPQHF
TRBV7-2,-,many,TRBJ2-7,TGTGCCAGCAGCATAGGGACCGGCAACTACGAGCAGTACTTC,CASSIGTGNYEQYF
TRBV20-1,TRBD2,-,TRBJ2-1,TGCAGTGCTAGACCGGACGTACTAGCGGGGGGAAAGCAGTTCTTC,CSARPDVLAGGKQFF
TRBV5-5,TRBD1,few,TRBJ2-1,TGTGCCAGCAGCCAGGACAGGGTGGACAATGAGCAGTTCTTC,CASSQDRVDNEQFF
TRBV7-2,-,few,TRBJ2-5,TGTGCCAGCAGCATCCCGAGAGGGCCCCAGTACTTC,CASSIPRGPQYF
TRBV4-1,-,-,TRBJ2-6,TGCGCCAGCAGCCAAGAGGAGACTGGGGCCAACGTCCTGACTTTC,CASSQEETGANVLTF
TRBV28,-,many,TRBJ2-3,TGTGCCAGCAGTCAATCGTCCATAGACACAGATACGCAGTATTTT,CASSQSSIDTDTQYF
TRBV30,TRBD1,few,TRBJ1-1,TGTGCCTGGAGTCTAGGGGGCAGGAACACTGAAGCTTTCTTT,CAWSLGGRNTEAFF
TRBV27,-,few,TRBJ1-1,TGTGCCAGCAGGGCCTTGGGCACTGAAGCTTTCTTT,CASRALGTEAFF